This T cell receptor (beta chain) emerged from a study of blood T cell repertoires in COVID-19. Study context: Italy, Spain and the United States were the sources of the convalescent and acute COVID-19 samples. PBMCs, B-cell-depleted T cells, or T cells provided the cDNA or gDNA that made up the material.

The V gene end was trimmed by 2 bases and the J gene end by 12 bases; junction bases not matched to a gene: 12. There are 16 residues in the CDR3. Germline-derived CDR1 and CDR2 are MNHEY and SVGAGI. Study processing details: Reference gene primer amplification yielded estimated nucleated cell counts. Clones were read by immunoSEQ multiplex PCR, and TCRdb kept only the in-frame ones, dropping some. D and trimming come from the DNA, and the V and J calls and clone size come from that table. The table shows approximately 90,000 clones, with approximately 83% occurring only once. The clonotype originates from a man in his sixties with acute or convalescent COVID-19. The chain uses TRBV6-5 and TRBJ2-1, with TRBD1 matching 11 bases. The specimen sequenced was peripheral blood. CDR3 loop: CASSYATGTGGIGQFF. In nucleotides, the CDR3 is TGTGCCAGCAGTTACGCAACCGGGACAGGGGGGATCGGGCAGTTCTTC.